The entry that follows covers one T cell receptor (beta chain) sequence. MiXCR, applied by TCRdb to the reads, yields one record per CDR3 protein. This table holds about 490,000 distinct CDR3 sequences, 15% to 20% found once. The sample originates from a study of T cell repertoires in cytomegalovirus infection. V dropped 6 bases and J dropped 6 bases, with 18 bases sitting between them. There are 14 residues in the CDR3. This clonotype was sampled from a human donor in good health (CMV status not recorded). Some clones in this sample may be carry-over from other donors' samples. Sequencing was performed on CD8+ T cells from PBMCs. The J gene is TRBJ2-7, the V gene TRBV12-3 or TRBV12-4; D gene uncertain. In DNA, the CDR3 is TGTGCCAGCAGCCCTGGCCTCTACCTACGCGAGCAGTACTTC. Amino acids: CASSPGLYLREQYF.